The source of this T cell receptor beta chain is a study of T cells after yellow fever vaccination. Study in general: Fractions with few cells were prepared using SMART-Seq v4 Ultra Low Input.

Losses at the gene ends were 3 bases for V and 0 bases for J; bases not matched to a gene: 9. CDR1 is DFQATT and CDR2 is SNEGSKA in the germline V gene (reference sequence). CDR3 length equals 16 residues. Study-level findings and limits: Abundant clonotypes from the bulk population could contaminate FACS-sorted repertoires. Detected again after the booster were most primary-vaccination clones, at roughly 95% CD4 and 80% to 90% CD8. Among all clonotypes, a small share was observed in both CD4 and CD8 compartments.

In the case of this clonotype: Its specificity is unknown.

TCRdb re-analysed the 5' RACE reads in MiXCR, keeping a single row per CDR3 protein. Of hundreds of thousands of distinct CDR3 sequences detected, approximately 19% appear once; the ten largest clones hold roughly 19%. This receptor was obtained from a man between 18 and 29 years old who received the YFV17D yellow fever vaccine. The input for sequencing was PBMCs, taken before the yellow fever booster vaccination. This sequence joins TRBV20-1 and TRBJ2-5, with 8 bases aligning to TRBD2. CDR3 residues: CSASLGGVKYQETQYF. CDR3 bases: TGCAGTGCTAGCCTCGGGGGGGTTAAGTACCAAGAGACCCAGTACTTC.